This TCR beta chain originates from a study of blood T cell repertoires in COVID-19. Whole-study context: Whether acute or convalescent, the COVID-19 samples came from the United States, Italy and Spain. From T cells, B-cell-depleted T cells, or PBMCs came the material, which was cDNA or gDNA.

The V gene lost 4 bases and the J gene lost 6 bases, with 13 bases spanning the gap. CDR3 length: 14 residues. Germline CDR1 and CDR2: SGHRS and YFSETQ. Original processing methods: It was from reference gene primer amplification that nucleated cell counts were estimated. The table came from immunoSEQ multiplex PCR; TCRdb's copy has only in-frame clones and leaves some out. V and J calls plus clone size are reproduced from that table; the DNA served to infer D and trimming. Of some 190,000 clones in the sample, 82% were seen once. This sequence was found in a woman of 80 years or more with active or convalescent COVID-19. J is TRBJ2-2 and V is TRBV5-1; D gene uncertain. Source material: peripheral blood. The CDR3 here is CASSLANGAGELFF. CDR3 coding DNA: TGCGCCAGCAGCCTCGCTAATGGTGCCGGGGAGCTGTTTTTT.